This T cell receptor (beta chain) is drawn from a study of blood T cell repertoires in COVID-19. Participant ages covered 18 to 89 years across 25 or so US areas. The CDR3 runs to 15 residues. Germline values: CDR1 SGHRS, CDR2 YFSETQ. V gave up 4 bases and J gave up 2 bases; unmatched junction bases: 6. In the authors' methods: Nucleated cell number was recorded as an estimate derived from reference gene primer amplification. Clones were read by immunoSEQ multiplex PCR, and TCRdb kept only the in-frame ones, dropping some. Clone size and V and J calls were adopted from that table, with D and trimming inferred from the DNA. The table lists 190,000 or so clones, 70% to 90% of them singletons.

The sample taken for sequencing was PBMCs or T cells enriched from blood (not recorded which). The origin of this receptor is a woman aged 25 to 39 who had been exposed to COVID-19. The gene calls are TRBV5-1 and TRBJ1-2; TRBD1 matches at 9 bases. The CDR3 protein is CASSRPGTGNYGYTF. The CDR3 region has the DNA TGCGCCAGCAGCCGTCCCGGGACAGGGAACTATGGCTACACCTTC.